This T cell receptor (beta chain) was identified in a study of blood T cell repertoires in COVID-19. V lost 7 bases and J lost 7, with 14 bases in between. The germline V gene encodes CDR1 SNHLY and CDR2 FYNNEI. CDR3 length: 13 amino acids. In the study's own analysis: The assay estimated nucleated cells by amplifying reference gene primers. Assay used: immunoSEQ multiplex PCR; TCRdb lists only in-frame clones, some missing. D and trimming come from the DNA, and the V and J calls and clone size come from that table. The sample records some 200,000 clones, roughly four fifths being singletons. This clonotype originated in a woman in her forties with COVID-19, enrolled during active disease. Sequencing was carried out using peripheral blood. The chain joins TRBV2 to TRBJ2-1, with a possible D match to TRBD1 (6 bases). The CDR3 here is CASTQTGGNEQFF. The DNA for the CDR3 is TGTGCCAGCACCCAGACAGGAGGAAATGAGCAGTTCTTC.